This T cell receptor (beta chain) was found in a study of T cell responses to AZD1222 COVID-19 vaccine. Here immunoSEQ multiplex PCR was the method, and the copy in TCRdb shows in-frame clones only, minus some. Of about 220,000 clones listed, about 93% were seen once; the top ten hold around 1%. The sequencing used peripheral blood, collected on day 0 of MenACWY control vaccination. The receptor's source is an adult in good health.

The CDR3 region has the DNA TGTGCCAGCAGCTGGAGCGGGAATGAGCAGTTCTTC. It yields the protein CASSWSGNEQFF. The V and J genes are TRBV6-2 or TRBV6-3 and TRBJ2-1; possible D gene TRBD2, 6 bases. Germline CDR1 and CDR2: MNHEY and SVGEGT. The CDR3 consists of 12 residues. The germline V and J ends were trimmed by 6 bases and 7 bases, with 10 bases remaining between them.